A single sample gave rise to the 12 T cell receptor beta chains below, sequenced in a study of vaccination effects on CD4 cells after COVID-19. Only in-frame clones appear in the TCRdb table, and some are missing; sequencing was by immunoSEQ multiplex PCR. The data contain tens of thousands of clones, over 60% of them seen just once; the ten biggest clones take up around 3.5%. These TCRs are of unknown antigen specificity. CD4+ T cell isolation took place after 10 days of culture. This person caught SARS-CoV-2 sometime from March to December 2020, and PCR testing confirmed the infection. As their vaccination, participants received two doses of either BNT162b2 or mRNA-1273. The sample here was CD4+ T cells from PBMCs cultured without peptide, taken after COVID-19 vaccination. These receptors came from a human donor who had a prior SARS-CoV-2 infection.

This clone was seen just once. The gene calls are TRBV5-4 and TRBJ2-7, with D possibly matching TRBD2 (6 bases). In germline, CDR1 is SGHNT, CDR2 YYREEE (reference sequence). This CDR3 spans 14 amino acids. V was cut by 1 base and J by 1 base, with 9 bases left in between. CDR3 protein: CASSLLEGSYEQYF. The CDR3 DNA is TGTGCCAGCAGCTTGTTGGAGGGTTCCTACGAGCAGTACTTC.

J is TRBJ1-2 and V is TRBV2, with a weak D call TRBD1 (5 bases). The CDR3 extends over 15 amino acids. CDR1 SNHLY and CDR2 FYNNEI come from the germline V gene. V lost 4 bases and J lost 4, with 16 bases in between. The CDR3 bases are TGTGCCAGCAGTGGGGAGCCAGGGTTATTCTATGGCTACACCTTC. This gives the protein CASSGEPGLFYGYTF.

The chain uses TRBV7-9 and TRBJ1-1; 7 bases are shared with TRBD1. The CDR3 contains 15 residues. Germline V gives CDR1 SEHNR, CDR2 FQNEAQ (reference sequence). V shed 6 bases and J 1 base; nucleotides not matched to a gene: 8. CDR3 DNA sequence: TGTGCCAGCAGACCTAGGGAGGGGGCGAACACTGAAGCTTTCTTT. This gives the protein CASRPREGANTEAFF.

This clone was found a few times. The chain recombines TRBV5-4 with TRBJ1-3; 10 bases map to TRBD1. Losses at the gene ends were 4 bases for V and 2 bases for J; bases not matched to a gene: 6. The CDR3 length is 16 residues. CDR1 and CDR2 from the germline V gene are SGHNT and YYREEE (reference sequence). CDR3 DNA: TGTGCCAGCAGCGTAGGACAGGGGGGGCCTGGAAACACCATATATTTT. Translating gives CASSVGQGGPGNTIYF.

The DNA of the CDR3 is TGTGCCAGCAGCTTAACCCCCGGGACAGGGGAGTTCTTC. As protein: CASSLTPGTGEFF. This rearrangement joins TRBV11-3 to TRBJ2-1, with 10 bases matching TRBD1. There are 13 residues in the CDR3. CDR1 is SGHNT and CDR2 is YENEEA in the germline V gene. V lost 2 bases and J lost 14; bases outside the gene matches: 6.

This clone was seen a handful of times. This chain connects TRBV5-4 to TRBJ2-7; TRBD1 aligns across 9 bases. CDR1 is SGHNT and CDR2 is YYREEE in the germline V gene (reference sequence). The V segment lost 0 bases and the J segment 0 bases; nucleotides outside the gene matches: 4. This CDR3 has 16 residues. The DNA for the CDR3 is TGTGCCAGCAGCTTGGACAGGGGGCGGTTCTCCTACGAGCAGTACTTC. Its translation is CASSLDRGRFSYEQYF.

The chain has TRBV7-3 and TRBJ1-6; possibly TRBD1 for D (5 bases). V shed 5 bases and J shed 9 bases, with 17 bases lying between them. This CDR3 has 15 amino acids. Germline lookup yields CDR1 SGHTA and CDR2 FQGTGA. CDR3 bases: TGTGCCAGCAGCCCGGGGACGGGGTCATCTTCACCCCTCCACTTT. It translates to CASSPGTGSSSPLHF.

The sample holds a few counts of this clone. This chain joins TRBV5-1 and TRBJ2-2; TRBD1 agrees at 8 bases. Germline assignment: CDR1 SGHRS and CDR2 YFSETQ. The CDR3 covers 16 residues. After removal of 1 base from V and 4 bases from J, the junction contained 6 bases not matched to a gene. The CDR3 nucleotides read TGCGCCAGCAGCTTGTACGGGACAGGTAGCACCGGGGAGCTGTTTTTT. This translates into CASSLYGTGSTGELFF.

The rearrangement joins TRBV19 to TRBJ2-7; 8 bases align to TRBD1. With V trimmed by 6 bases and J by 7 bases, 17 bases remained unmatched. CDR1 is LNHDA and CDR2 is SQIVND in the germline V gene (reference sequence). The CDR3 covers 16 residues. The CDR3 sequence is CASSERVGQVTSEQYF. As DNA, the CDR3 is TGTGCCAGTAGCGAGCGGGTGGGACAGGTCACCTCTGAGCAGTACTTC.

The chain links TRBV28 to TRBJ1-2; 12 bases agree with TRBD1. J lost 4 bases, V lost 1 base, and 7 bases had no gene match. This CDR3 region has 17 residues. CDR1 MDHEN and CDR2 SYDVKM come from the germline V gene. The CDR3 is CASSLLAPGQGAYGYTF. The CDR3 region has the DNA TGTGCCAGCAGTTTATTAGCCCCGGGACAGGGGGCCTATGGCTACACCTTC.

CDR3: CATSSRRGNTDTQYF. The CDR3 DNA is TGTGCCACCAGCAGTCGCAGGGGGAACACAGATACGCAGTATTTT. This sequence joins TRBV15 and TRBJ2-3; 7 bases align to TRBD1. Unmatched junction bases numbered 5, after V lost 3 bases and J lost 2 bases. In germline, CDR1 is LNHNV, CDR2 YYDKDF (reference sequence). This CDR3 is 15 amino acids long. Variable domain in full (rest from reference TRBV15 and TRBJ2-3): DAMVIQNPRYQVTQFGKPVTLSCSQTLNHNVMYWYQQKSSQAPKLLFHYYDKDFNNEADTPDNFQSRRPNTSFCFLDIRSPGLGDTAMYLCATSSRRGNTDTQYFGPGTRLTVL.

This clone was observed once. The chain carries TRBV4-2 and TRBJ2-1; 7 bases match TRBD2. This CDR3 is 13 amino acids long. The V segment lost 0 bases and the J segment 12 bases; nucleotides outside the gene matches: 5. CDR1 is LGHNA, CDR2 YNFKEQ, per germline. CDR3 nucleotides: TGTGCCAGCAGCCAAGATGGGTGGGAGGGGCAGTTCTTC. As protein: CASSQDGWEGQFF.